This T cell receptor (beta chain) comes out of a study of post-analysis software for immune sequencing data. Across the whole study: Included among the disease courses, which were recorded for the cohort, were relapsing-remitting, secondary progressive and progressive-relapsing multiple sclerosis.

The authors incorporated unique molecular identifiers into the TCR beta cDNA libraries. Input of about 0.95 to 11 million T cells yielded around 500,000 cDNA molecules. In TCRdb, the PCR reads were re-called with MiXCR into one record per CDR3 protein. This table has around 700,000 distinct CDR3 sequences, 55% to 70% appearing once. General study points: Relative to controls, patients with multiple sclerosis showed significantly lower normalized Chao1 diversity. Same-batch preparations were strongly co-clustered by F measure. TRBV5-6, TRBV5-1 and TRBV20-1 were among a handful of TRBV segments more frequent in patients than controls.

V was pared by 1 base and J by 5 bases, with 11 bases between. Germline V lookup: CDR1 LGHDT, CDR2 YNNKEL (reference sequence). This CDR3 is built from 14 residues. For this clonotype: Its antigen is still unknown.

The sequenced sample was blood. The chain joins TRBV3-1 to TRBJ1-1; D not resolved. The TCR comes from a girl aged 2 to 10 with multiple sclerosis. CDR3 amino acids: CASSQAGPRTEAFF. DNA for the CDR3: TGTGCCAGCAGCCAAGCTGGGCCGCGGACTGAAGCTTTCTTT.